A single sample is the source of the 32 T cell receptor beta chains below, sequenced in a study of tumor-infiltrating lymphocytes in primary liver carcinoma. A constant-region primer served to make TCR beta cDNA from about 490 ng total RNA. ARM-PCR, slightly modified, supplied the TCR beta libraries through three nested multiplex PCR rounds. The two initial PCR rounds, approximately 10 cycles each, used TRBV1-TRBV30 forward and C-beta reverse primers. TCRdb passed the multiplex PCR reads through MiXCR, listing each CDR3 protein once. Of fewer than 400,000 distinct CDR3 sequences in the sample, over 55% are singletons; the top ten hold roughly 9%. The authors took blood RNA from unsorted whole blood and also extracted germline DNA. Material for sequencing was peripheral blood. The receptors come from a man between 35 and 55 years old with primary liver carcinoma and hepatitis B virus infection.

The V and J genes are TRBV6-4 and TRBJ2-3; 9 positions match TRBD2. Per germline, CDR1 MRHNA and CDR2 SNTAGT. The CDR3 loop spans 15 amino acids. Trimming at V came to 6 bases and at J to 3 bases, leaving 7 bases not matched to a gene. The CDR3 protein is CASSRIAGETDTQYF. The CDR3 coding sequence is TGTGCCAGCAGCCGAATAGCGGGAGAAACAGATACGCAGTATTTT.

This clonotype was counted only a few times. The J gene is TRBJ1-5, the V gene TRBV7-9; 7 bases align to TRBD1. The CDR3 totals 14 residues. Germline loops: CDR1 SEHNR, CDR2 FQNEAQ (reference sequence). The V segment lost 5 bases and the J segment 6 bases; nucleotides outside the gene matches: 7. Written as DNA, the CDR3 is TGTGCCAGCAGCCAGACAGGGTCTACTCAGCCCCAGCATTTT. Translated: CASSQTGSTQPQHF.

On this clonotype: This could be a read error, since a much larger clone is one nucleotide away. V gene TRBV7-8 combines with J gene TRBJ2-2, with D hard to call. CDR1 and CDR2 (germline): SGHVS, FQNEAQ. Trimming removed 5 bases at V and 7 bases at J, with 11 bases between. This CDR3 region has 13 residues. CDR3 DNA: TGTGCCAGCAGCGTTCGATTGGGCGGGGAGCTGTTTTTT. Its translation: CASSVRLGGELFF.

This clonotype was counted ten times or more. The V and J genes are TRBV11-2 and TRBJ2-3, with D possibly matching TRBD2 (6 bases). V lost 8 bases to trimming and J lost 6 bases, with 18 bases between them. Germline V gene sequence: CDR1 SGHAT, CDR2 FQNNGV. CDR3 length: 14 residues. CDR3 sequence (DNA): TGTGCCAGCTCGTGGGCTAGCGCTTTGGATACGCAGTATTTT. Translation gives CASSWASALDTQYF.

Ten or more counts support this clonotype. The chain links TRBV6-1 to TRBJ1-1; 7 bases map to TRBD1. Germline V CDR1 and CDR2: MNHNS, SASEGT. The V segment lost 7 bases and the J segment 1 base; nucleotides outside the gene matches: 6. CDR3 length: 14 amino acids. The CDR3 reads CASTKTGENTEAFF. The CDR3, as DNA: TGTGCCAGCACCAAAACAGGGGAGAACACTGAAGCTTTCTTT.

The count of this clonotype is one. V and J are TRBV5-4 and TRBJ2-5; 8 nucleotides agree with TRBD2. Germline assignment: CDR1 SGHNT and CDR2 YYREEE (reference sequence). This CDR3 is built from 15 residues. The trim removed 3 bases at V and 7 bases at J, leaving 11 bases unmatched. CDR3 nucleotides: TGTGCCAGCAGCTCCGGGACTAGGGGCGAGGGGACCCAGTACTTC. It codes for CASSSGTRGEGTQYF.

DNA for the CDR3: TGTGCCAGCAGCCAACTACTAGCGCGCACCGGGGAGCTGTTTTTT. This translates into CASSQLLARTGELFF. The chain couples TRBV14 to TRBJ2-2; TRBD2 matches 7 bases. The junction had 4 bases not matched to a gene; V was cut back by 2 bases and J by 4 bases. CDR3 length: 15 residues. CDR1 and CDR2 from the germline V gene are SGHDN and FVKESK.

Regarding this clonotype: The junction departs from germline at one end; a sequencing error may be responsible. The gene calls are TRBV6-2 or TRBV6-3 and TRBJ1-5; D is undetermined. Germline CDR1 reads MNHEY; CDR2 reads SVGEGT. There are 14 residues in the CDR3. The CDR3 sequence is CASRSRSGNQPQHF. In DNA form, the CDR3 reads TGCGCCAGCAGGTCCCGAAGTGGCAATCAGCCCCAGCATTTT.

This clonotype was observed at least ten times. The rearrangement uses TRBV29-1 and TRBJ2-7; no reliable D call. V was trimmed by 5 bases and J by 0 bases, leaving 8 bases between them. This CDR3 comprises 12 residues. Germline loops: CDR1 SQVTM, CDR2 ANQGSEA. In DNA, the CDR3 is TGCAGCGTTAGTGGCAACTCCTACGAGCAGTACTTC. Its translation: CSVSGNSYEQYF.

This clonotype was observed a few times. The CDR3 reads CASSLEYSGRAYNEQFF. The CDR3 nucleotides read TGTGCCAGCAGCTTAGAGTACAGCGGGAGGGCCTACAATGAGCAGTTCTTC. This chain uses TRBV11-2 with TRBJ2-1, with TRBD2 matching over 10 bases. The CDR3 contains 17 residues. V lost 0 bases and J lost 2; bases outside the gene matches: 4. Looked up from germline, CDR1 is SGHAT and CDR2 is FQNNGV.

This clonotype was observed many times. The chain recombines TRBV4-2 with TRBJ2-2, with TRBD2 identical over 8 bases. V lost 5 bases, J lost 2 bases, and 7 bases stayed unmatched. Germline V gene sequence: CDR1 LGHNA, CDR2 YNFKEQ. The CDR3 length is 16 residues. The CDR3 reads CASSSRLAGNTGELFF. CDR3 nucleotide sequence: TGTGCCAGCAGCTCGAGGCTAGCGGGTAACACCGGGGAGCTGTTTTTT.

The chain combines TRBV5-1 with TRBJ1-3; a weak D match, TRBD1 (5 bases). This CDR3 is built from 15 residues. The ends were cut back, 0 bases at V and 0 bases at J, with 7 bases in the middle. CDR1 SGHRS and CDR2 YFSETQ come from the germline V gene. CDR3 in amino acids: CASSLAGGSGNTIYF. The CDR3 DNA reads TGCGCCAGCAGCTTGGCCGGGGGCTCTGGAAACACCATATATTTT.

In this sample, this clonotype turned up a few times. The chain is built from TRBV5-1 and TRBJ2-1; the match to TRBD2 covers 10 bases. Germline trimming cut 0 bases from V and 2 bases from J; bases unmatched to any gene: 5. CDR1 and CDR2 (germline): SGHRS, YFSETQ. The CDR3 is made up of 17 amino acids. CDR3 in amino acids: CASSLETSGATYNEQFF. In DNA form, the CDR3 reads TGCGCCAGCAGCTTGGAAACTAGCGGGGCAACCTACAATGAGCAGTTCTTC.

This chain connects TRBV10-3 to TRBJ2-1; D is uncertain. Per germline, CDR1 ENHRY and CDR2 SYGVKD. The CDR3 length is 14 residues. V lost 4 bases to trimming and J lost 0 bases, with 7 bases between them. The CDR3 region has the DNA TGTGCCATCAGTGGACCGGCCTCCTACAATGAGCAGTTCTTC. Its protein is CAISGPASYNEQFF.

A note on this clonotype: Relative to the germline gene, one junction end is altered; a read error may explain this. V gene TRBV29-1 combines with J gene TRBJ2-1; 10 positions match TRBD2. Germline V lookup: CDR1 SQVTM, CDR2 ANQGSEA. The CDR3 is 15 amino acids. The CDR3 spells CSVRTSGIPYNEQFF. The CDR3 DNA sequence: TGCAGCGTTAGAACTAGCGGGATCCCCTACAATGAGCAGTTTTTC.

The chain uses TRBV5-5 and TRBJ2-5, with D hard to call. This CDR3 has 13 amino acids. With 2 bases removed from V and 5 bases from J, the gap between germline ends came to 10 bases. Germline V CDR1 and CDR2: SGHKS, YYEKEE (reference sequence). As DNA, the CDR3 is TGTGCCAGCAGCTTTGCCCGGCGGGAGACCCAGTACTTC. It specifies CASSFARRETQYF.

As to this clonotype: A much bigger clone sits one base away, suggesting this may be a read error. V is TRBV5-1 and J is TRBJ2-7, with D maybe TRBD2 (7 bases). Looked up from germline, CDR1 is SGHRS and CDR2 is YFSETQ. The CDR3 sequence is 13 residues long. CDR3 residues: CDSHPRGGGEQYF. CDR3 sequence (DNA): TGCGACAGCCACCCGAGGGGAGGGGGCGAGCAGTACTTC.

This CDR3 reads CASSPTDMGLRRQPQHF. DNA of the CDR3: TGTGCCAGCAGTCCTACGGACATGGGGTTACGCCGGCAGCCCCAGCATTTT. The chain has TRBV28 and TRBJ1-5; TRBD1 is a possible D gene (5 bases). The V end lost 5 bases, the J end lost 7 bases, and 24 bases lay between the germline ends. Germline-derived CDR1 and CDR2 are MDHEN and SYDVKM. The CDR3 sequence is 17 residues long. The variable domain in full, with the rest retrieved from reference TRBV28 and TRBJ1-5, is DVKVTQSSRYLVKRTGEKVFLECVQDMDHENMFWYRQDPGLGLRLIYFSYDVKMKEKGDIPEGYSVSREKKERFSLILESASTNQTSMYLCASSPTDMGLRRQPQHFGDGTRLSIL.

The DNA for the CDR3 is TGTGCCATCAGATCTTCTAGCGGGAGAGACCCTGAGCAGTACTTC. This gives the protein CAIRSSSGRDPEQYF. The chain is built from TRBV10-3 and TRBJ2-7; 10 bases are a match to TRBD2. CDR1 is ENHRY, CDR2 SYGVKD, per germline. This CDR3 region has 15 residues. V shed 6 bases, J shed 7 bases, and the junction held 12 bases outside the gene matches.

This clonotype was observed many times. The CDR3 protein is CASTSPQGVFYNEQFF. The CDR3 DNA reads TGTGCCAGCACCTCCCCCCAGGGGGTTTTCTACAATGAGCAGTTCTTC. The V and J genes are TRBV11-2 and TRBJ2-1; 7 bases are a match to TRBD1. This CDR3 spans 16 amino acids. The V gene's germline CDR1 is SGHAT and CDR2 FQNNGV. Trimming cost V 7 bases and J 3 bases; bases outside gene matches: 12.

This clonotype occurred many times. The rearrangement uses TRBV6-5 and TRBJ2-7, with TRBD2 matching 8 bases. The CDR3 extends over 15 amino acids. Germline CDR1 reads MNHEY; CDR2 reads SVGAGI. V gave up 6 bases and J gave up 0 bases; unmatched junction bases: 7. Here the CDR3 DNA reads TGTGCCAGCAGGAAACTAGCGGAGAGCTCCTACGAGCAGTACTTC. This gives the protein CASRKLAESSYEQYF.

About this clonotype itself: A much larger clone sits a single nucleotide away, making a read error possible. The gene calls are TRBV6-2 or TRBV6-3 and TRBJ2-1; D possibly corresponds to TRBD1 (5 bases). The CDR3 totals 16 residues. Germline values: CDR1 MNHEY, CDR2 SVGEGT. CDR3 sequence reads: CAGRNSRVSTYNEQFF. DNA for the CDR3: TGTGCCGGCAGGAACTCCAGGGTTAGTACGTACAATGAGCAGTTCTTC.

The chain joins TRBV5-1 to TRBJ1-1; 7 positions agree with TRBD1. The ends lost 4 bases at V and 5 bases at J; junction bases unmatched: 11. CDR3 length: 15 amino acids. The V gene's germline CDR1 is SGHRS and CDR2 YFSETQ. The CDR3 nucleotides read TGCGCCAGCAGCGGACAAACAGGGGTGGGGACTGAAGCTTTCTTT. It yields the protein CASSGQTGVGTEAFF.

Remarks on this clonotype: The conserved final phenylalanine or tryptophan is absent from the CDR3, which likely points to a read error. This chain joins TRBV30 and TRBJ2-7, with a possible D match to TRBD1 (5 bases). This CDR3 is built from 12 residues. Looked up from germline, CDR1 is GTSNPN and CDR2 is SVGIG (reference sequence). CDR3 sequence reads: CTWSLRGYEQYS. The CDR3 coding sequence is TGTACCTGGAGTCTTAGGGGCTACGAGCAGTACTCC.

On this clonotype: This clone may be a read error of a much larger clone one base away. The chain recombines TRBV6-2 or TRBV6-3 with TRBJ2-1; 7 bases are a match to TRBD2. After removal of 0 bases from V and 5 bases from J, the junction contained 13 bases not matched to a gene. From germline, CDR1 is MNHEY and CDR2 SVGEGT. The CDR3 totals 18 residues. This chain's CDR3 is CASSYSMFSSGRNNEQFF. CDR3 in DNA: TGTGCCAGCAGTTACTCGATGTTTTCTAGCGGTAGGAACAATGAGCAGTTCTTC.

Here the CDR3 reads CASSQDRVGANTGELFF. DNA for the CDR3: TGCGCCAGCAGCCAAGACAGAGTGGGAGCGAACACCGGGGAGCTGTTTTTT. J is TRBJ2-2 and V is TRBV4-1; possible D gene TRBD2, 5 bases. Between the trimmed V and J ends, which lost 0 bases and 0 bases, there was a span of 11 bases. Germline CDR1 reads MGHRA; CDR2 reads YSYEKL. The CDR3 sequence is 17 residues long.

This rearrangement joins TRBV29-1 to TRBJ2-7; no definite D call. Germline CDR1 SQVTM, CDR2 ANQGSEA. The V end was cut by 4 bases, the J end by 7 bases, with 17 bases between. This CDR3 spans 13 amino acids. This chain's CDR3 is CSVGLSRYNEQYF. Written as DNA, the CDR3 is TGCAGCGTTGGTCTGTCTCGCTACAATGAGCAGTACTTC.

This clonotype showed up just a few times. This rearrangement joins TRBV5-1 to TRBJ2-7, with a tentative D call TRBD2 (6 bases). The CDR3 is 13 amino acids. Trimming removed 2 bases at V and 3 bases at J, with 9 bases between. Germline CDR1 reads SGHRS; CDR2 reads YFSETQ. The chain's CDR3 is CASSFLANYEQYF. CDR3 DNA: TGCGCCAGCAGCTTCCTAGCGAACTACGAGCAGTACTTC. The entire variable domain, with the rest obtained from reference TRBV5-1 and TRBJ2-7, is as follows: KAGVTQTPRYLIKTRGQQVTLSCSPISGHRSVSWYQQTPGQGLQFLFEYFSETQRNKGNFPGRFSGRQFSNSRSEMNVSTLELGDSALYLCASSFLANYEQYFGPGTRLTVT.

This clonotype was observed a few times. V gene TRBV28 combines with J gene TRBJ1-1, with D tentatively TRBD1 (6 bases). The germline V gene has CDR1 MDHEN and CDR2 SYDVKM. The CDR3 consists of 14 residues. The V gene lost 6 bases and the J gene lost 4 bases, with 15 bases spanning the gap. CDR3 sequence reads: CASRWGQSGTEAFF. CDR3 DNA sequence: TGTGCCAGCAGGTGGGGACAATCGGGCACTGAAGCTTTCTTT.

This clonotype was observed a single time. Sequence at one end of the junction differs from germline and may be a read error. The chain has TRBV29-1 and TRBJ2-1; 8 nucleotides agree with TRBD2. Germline V gene lookup returns CDR1 SQVTM and CDR2 ANQGSEA. The CDR3 runs 14 residues. CDR3 sequence: CIVGSSGIYNEQFF. The CDR3 DNA reads TGCATCGTTGGGAGTAGCGGGATCTACAATGAACAGTTCTTC.

The sample holds many counts of this clonotype. This chain connects TRBV11-2 to TRBJ2-5; perhaps TRBD2 as D (5 bases). The germline V gene has CDR1 SGHAT and CDR2 FQNNGV. Trimming removed 0 bases from V and 5 bases from J, with 10 bases in between. This CDR3 region has 14 residues. The CDR3 loop is CASSLDFSGETQYF. DNA of the CDR3: TGTGCCAGCAGCTTAGATTTCTCGGGGGAGACCCAGTACTTC.

This clonotype was recorded at least ten times. The rearrangement uses TRBV12-3 or TRBV12-4 and TRBJ2-7; 9 nucleotides agree with TRBD2. Losses at the gene ends were 3 bases for V and 5 bases for J; bases not matched to a gene: 11. The CDR3 is made up of 16 amino acids. The CDR3 sequence is CASSFRSGSFSDEQYF. CDR3 bases: TGTGCCAGCAGTTTCCGTAGCGGGAGTTTTTCGGACGAGCAGTACTTC.